The 10 T cell receptor beta chains given below trace back to one sample, sequenced in a study of T cells after yellow fever vaccination. TCRdb fed the 5' RACE reads into MiXCR, producing one record per CDR3 protein. The table has more than 350,000 distinct CDR3 sequences, 9.5% to 13% seen once; the top ten hold roughly 18%. Specimen: PBMCs, collected on the day of the first yellow fever vaccination. These receptors all come from a young man who received the YFV17D yellow fever vaccine.

This chain connects TRBV5-6 to TRBJ1-1, with D possibly being TRBD1 (6 bases). There are 16 residues in the CDR3. Trimming removed 1 base from V and 3 bases from J, with 16 bases in between. Germline V gene lookup returns CDR1 SGHDT and CDR2 YYEEEE. The chain's CDR3 is CASSLSGRGYDTEAFF. The CDR3 DNA sequence: TGTGCCAGCAGCTTGTCCGGCAGGGGATACGACACTGAAGCTTTCTTT.

This clonotype was seen at least ten times. The chain carries TRBV6-2 or TRBV6-3 and TRBJ2-3, with D possibly being TRBD1 (6 bases). CDR3 length: 15 amino acids. Germline V gene lookup returns CDR1 MNHEY and CDR2 SVGEGT. Trimming removed 2 bases from V and 9 bases from J, with 18 bases in between. CDR3 sequence reads: CASSYEGGTPGTQYF. CDR3 nucleotides: TGTGCCAGCAGTTACGAAGGGGGAACCCCAGGGACGCAGTATTTT.

This clonotype was counted between two and nine times. The V gene is TRBV7-6, the J gene TRBJ1-2; 10 bases match TRBD1. Germline loops: CDR1 SGHVS, CDR2 FNYEAQ. The V segment lost 4 bases and the J segment 4 bases; nucleotides outside the gene matches: 9. The CDR3 extends over 16 amino acids. CDR3 sequence (DNA): TGTGCCAGCAGCTCCGGTGGGGGACAGGGGTTCTATGGCTACACCTTC. Residues: CASSSGGGQGFYGYTF.

This clonotype came up many times. Here the CDR3 reads CASSFADTQYF. The DNA of the CDR3 is TGTGCCAGCAGCTTCGCGGATACGCAGTATTTT. The rearrangement links TRBV12-3 or TRBV12-4 to TRBJ2-3; no reliable D call. Trimming shortened V by 6 bases and J by 6 bases, and 7 bases separated the two germline ends. The CDR3 spans 11 residues.

The sample holds a few counts of this clonotype. This chain connects TRBV6-2 or TRBV6-3 to TRBJ2-5; 7 nucleotides line up with TRBD1. The germline V gene encodes CDR1 MNHEY and CDR2 SVGEGT. The junction had 11 bases not matched to a gene; V was cut back by 8 bases and J by 5 bases. CDR3 length: 14 amino acids. For the CDR3, the DNA is TGTGCCAGCGGGATTGAGGGGGCGCGGGAGACCCAGTACTTC. Encoded protein: CASGIEGARETQYF.

Details on this clonotype: Compared with germline, one end of the junction differs, possibly owing to a read error. The chain employs TRBV7-2 and TRBJ2-1; TRBD2 aligns across 10 bases. Looked up from germline, CDR1 is SGHTA and CDR2 is FQGNSA. This CDR3 has 16 amino acids. The CDR3 coding sequence is TGTGCCAGCAGCTTAGCTAGCGGGGGGCGTTGGAATGAGCGGTTCTTC. It codes for CASSLASGGRWNERFF.

This clonotype was detected only a few times. The chain carries TRBV27 and TRBJ1-3; unclear D gene. Germline-derived CDR1 and CDR2 are MNHEY and SMNVEV (reference sequence). The ends were cut back, 6 bases at V and 4 bases at J, with 10 bases in the middle. The CDR3 loop spans 13 amino acids. As DNA, the CDR3 is TGTGCCAGCAGCCCCACGCGGGGAAACACCATATATTTT. This sequence encodes CASSPTRGNTIYF.

This chain links TRBV6-5 with TRBJ2-3, with 10 bases identical to TRBD1. V lost 2 bases and J lost 2; bases outside the gene matches: 7. The CDR3 has 17 amino acids. From germline, CDR1 is MNHEY and CDR2 SVGAGI. The CDR3: CASSYAGTGVITDTQYF. DNA for the CDR3: TGTGCCAGCAGTTACGCCGGGACAGGGGTCATCACAGATACGCAGTATTTT.

This rearrangement joins TRBV20-1 to TRBJ1-2, with 8 positions matching TRBD1. The CDR3 contains 13 residues. Unmatched junction bases numbered 5, after V lost 0 bases and J lost 8 bases. CDR1 and CDR2 from the germline V gene are DFQATT and SNEGSKA (reference sequence). The CDR3 protein is CSARDQGAQGYTF. Here the CDR3 DNA reads TGCAGTGCTAGAGACCAGGGGGCTCAGGGCTACACCTTC.

Only a few counts were recorded for this clonotype. The chain uses TRBV27 and TRBJ2-5, with unresolved D. Trimming pared 8 bases from V and 4 bases from J, leaving 11 bases between. The germline V gene has CDR1 MNHEY and CDR2 SMNVEV (reference sequence). This CDR3 has 12 amino acids. The CDR3 region has the DNA TGTGCCAGCGGTGATAACCGAGAGACCCAGTACTTC. It encodes CASGDNRETQYF.